This T cell receptor beta chain came from a study of T cell repertoires in cytomegalovirus infection. Details on this clonotype: A single base separates this from a much larger clone, so it may be a read error.

TCRdb fed the reads into MiXCR, producing one record per CDR3 protein. The sample holds approximately 500,000 distinct CDR3 sequences; about 10% are singletons and the top ten take more than 8.5%. The sequence derives from a human donor in good health (CMV status not recorded). Some clones in this sample may be carry-over from other donors' samples. The sample consisted of PBMCs.

The CDR3 sequence: CDTSDFRQLGGPNTGELFF. The CDR3 DNA reads as TGTGACACCAGTGATTTCCGACAGTTAGGAGGACCAAACACCGGGGAGCTGTTTTTT. The rearrangement uses TRBV24-1 and TRBJ2-2; D might be TRBD1 or TRBD2, each matching 5 bases. Looked up from germline, CDR1 is KGHDR and CDR2 is SFDVKD. CDR3 length equals 19 residues.